Below are 21 T cell receptor beta chains sequenced from a single sample in a study of Graves' ophthalmopathy and Graves' hyperthyroidism. TCR beta CDR3 amplification used RNA transcripts. RT-PCR in the first round used HTBI primers; a second-round multiplex PCR followed. One entry per CDR3 protein, called by TCRdb with MiXCR from the multiplex PCR reads. The sample carries approximately 460,000 distinct CDR3 sequences, 13% to 15% recorded once. The sample was blood. These receptors all stem from a woman under 40 with Graves' ophthalmopathy.

This clonotype was recorded at least ten times. This sequence joins TRBV6-2 or TRBV6-3 and TRBJ2-2; no definite D call. CDR1 MNHEY and CDR2 SVGEGT come from the germline V gene. V shed 5 bases and J shed 3 bases, with 7 bases lying between them. CDR3 length: 13 amino acids. The CDR3 nucleotides are TGTGCCAGCAGTAACACATACACCGGGGAGCTGTTTTTT. Translation gives CASSNTYTGELFF.

This clonotype was seen ten or more times. V usage is TRBV28 and J usage is TRBJ1-2, with D possibly TRBD1 on 6 matching bases. Between the trimmed V and J ends, which lost 8 bases and 4 bases, there was a span of 11 bases. Germline V gene sequence: CDR1 MDHEN, CDR2 SYDVKM. The CDR3 runs 12 residues. CDR3 sequence reads: CASWEGGYGYTF. The CDR3 DNA is TGTGCCAGCTGGGAGGGGGGCTATGGCTACACCTTC.

There are many counts of this clonotype. The V and J genes are TRBV6-1 and TRBJ1-3; D is possibly TRBD1 (5 bases). Germline V lookup: CDR1 MNHNS, CDR2 SASEGT. Trimming stripped 4 bases from V and 4 bases from J, with 11 bases between. CDR3 length equals 14 residues. CDR3: CASSAQGIGNTIYF. CDR3 sequence (DNA): TGTGCCAGCAGTGCTCAGGGTATCGGAAACACCATATATTTT.

This clonotype was counted many times. The chain combines TRBV9 with TRBJ2-4, with 10 bases fitting TRBD1. Per the germline V gene, CDR1 is SGDLS and CDR2 is YYNGEE. The CDR3 runs to 14 residues. V lost 3 bases, J lost 8 bases, and 5 bases stayed unmatched. CDR3 DNA sequence: TGTGCCAGCAGCGGATACGGACAGGGGGACATTCAGTACTTC. It codes for CASSGYGQGDIQYF. Supplemented by reference TRBV9 and TRBJ2-4, the full variable domain reads DSGVTQTPKHLITATGQRVTLRCSPRSGDLSVYWYQQSLDQGLQFLIQYYNGEERAKGNILERFSAQQFPDLHSELNLSSLELGDSALYFCASSGYGQGDIQYFGAGTRLSVL.

Many counts were recorded for this clonotype. This chain joins TRBV20-1 and TRBJ1-1; TRBD1 might be the D (5 bases). The germline V gene encodes CDR1 DFQATT and CDR2 SNEGSKA (reference sequence). V lost 0 bases, J lost 8 bases, and 25 bases lay in between. This CDR3 is 17 amino acids long. CDR3 protein: CSARDRRLGAHRTEAFF. The CDR3 region has the DNA TGCAGTGCTAGAGATAGACGCCTCGGGGCTCATCGTACGGAAGCTTTCTTT.

This clonotype was seen many times. The chain carries TRBV4-2 and TRBJ2-7; TRBD2 might be the D (7 bases). The germline CDR1 and CDR2 sequences are LGHNA and YNFKEQ. Trimming left V 1 base short and J 7 bases short, with 11 bases between. CDR3 length equals 13 residues. The CDR3 DNA reads as TGTGCCAGCAGCCAAGTGCGGGGGCAAGAGCAGTACTTC. It yields the protein CASSQVRGQEQYF.

This clonotype was observed at least ten times. The V and J genes are TRBV12-3 or TRBV12-4 and TRBJ1-5; a possible D gene is TRBD1 (5 bases). The V and J ends lost 3 bases and 3 bases respectively, with 15 bases between them. This CDR3 is built from 16 residues. The CDR3 region has the DNA TGTGCCAGCAGTTTCGGGGAGGGACCAAACAATCAGCCCCAGCATTTT. This encodes CASSFGEGPNNQPQHF.

This clonotype was seen ten or more times. The J gene is TRBJ1-5, the V gene TRBV28; tentatively, D is TRBD1 (6 bases). The CDR3 has 20 amino acids. V was shortened by 7 bases and J by 5 bases, with 33 bases between the two germline ends. Germline V gene sequence: CDR1 MDHEN, CDR2 SYDVKM. The DNA for the CDR3 is TGTGCCAGCACTTCCCCCTATCACAGGGACGTTAGGACTCGGTATCAGCCCCAGCATTTT. Its translation: CASTSPYHRDVRTRYQPQHF.

The sample holds many counts of this clonotype. Here the CDR3 reads CASSLSAGIVYEQYF. CDR3 DNA sequence: TGTGCCAGCAGCTTATCTGCAGGGATCGTCTACGAGCAGTACTTC. The gene calls are TRBV7-8 and TRBJ2-7, with D possibly TRBD1 on 5 matching bases. V shed 2 bases and J shed 3 bases, with 14 bases lying between them. The CDR3 sequence is 15 residues long. Per the germline V gene, CDR1 is SGHVS and CDR2 is FQNEAQ.

This clonotype was seen repeatedly, ten times or more. The genes are TRBV5-1 and TRBJ1-1; D uncertain. The CDR3 contains 15 residues. Germline loops: CDR1 SGHRS, CDR2 YFSETQ. Deletions cut 4 bases from V and 4 bases from J, with 17 bases between. Here the CDR3 reads CASSPERSRGTEAFF. The CDR3 nucleotides are TGCGCCAGCAGCCCCGAGAGATCTCGGGGCACTGAAGCTTTCTTT. Looking up the rest from reference TRBV5-1 and TRBJ1-1 gives the full variable domain: KAGVTQTPRYLIKTRGQQVTLSCSPISGHRSVSWYQQTPGQGLQFLFEYFSETQRNKGNFPGRFSGRQFSNSRSEMNVSTLELGDSALYLCASSPERSRGTEAFFGQGTRLTVV.

Comments on this clonotype: A junction end diverges from the germline sequence, so it may reflect a read error. V gene TRBV28 combines with J gene TRBJ2-7; D may be TRBD1 (5 bases). The CDR3 loop spans 12 amino acids. Germline V lookup: CDR1 MDHEN, CDR2 SYDVKM. The DNA of the CDR3 is TGTGCCAGCAGCCTAGGGGAATACGATCAGTACTTC. This codes for CASSLGEYDQYF.

The V call is TRBV7-2, the J call TRBJ1-1; TRBD1 agrees at 8 bases. The CDR3 extends over 15 amino acids. Trimming removed 5 bases from V and 5 bases from J; junction bases left unmatched: 10. Germline-derived CDR1 and CDR2 are SGHTA and FQGNSA. The CDR3 nucleotides are TGTGCCAGCAGCCTACAGGGACAGGTGGAAACTGAAGCTTTCTTT. Translation: CASSLQGQVETEAFF.

This clonotype was counted a few times. The chain is built from TRBV11-2 and TRBJ2-5, with 11 bases aligning to TRBD1. Germline V gene data show CDR1 as SGHAT and CDR2 as FQNNGV. After removal of 1 base from V and 5 bases from J, the junction contained 9 bases not matched to a gene. This CDR3 is 17 amino acids long. The DNA for the CDR3 is TGTGCCAGCAGCTTAGTACGGGGACAGGGGGTAACGGAGACCCAGTACTTC. Translation gives CASSLVRGQGVTETQYF.

This clonotype was observed many times. The CDR3 coding sequence is TGTGCCAGCAGTCCCTTCTTCGGGGACGAGCAGTACTTC. It is translated as CASSPFFGDEQYF. This chain links TRBV27 with TRBJ2-7; D is perhaps TRBD2 (5 bases). Looked up from germline, CDR1 is MNHEY and CDR2 is SMNVEV (reference sequence). V lost 5 bases, J lost 5 bases, and 13 bases lay in between. This CDR3 has 13 amino acids.

This clonotype has ten or more counts. The CDR3 DNA reads TGTGCCAGCAGCGTACAGGAGGGCGGCTATGGCTACACCTTC. Translating it yields CASSVQEGGYGYTF. The chain carries TRBV9 and TRBJ1-2; D is ambiguous. Germline lookup yields CDR1 SGDLS and CDR2 YYNGEE. The CDR3 sequence is 14 residues long. Trimming took off 1 base at V and 4 bases at J, with 11 bases between the two ends.

The DNA for the CDR3 is TGTGCCAGCAGTAAAATGACTAACTATGGCTACACCTTC. Its translation is CASSKMTNYGYTF. The rearrangement joins TRBV28 to TRBJ1-2; D gene uncertain. The CDR3 sequence is 13 residues long. Trimming removed 5 bases from V and 0 bases from J, with 7 bases in between. CDR1 and CDR2 (germline): MDHEN, SYDVKM.

A word on this clonotype: A read error is possible here, since a much larger clone lies one base away. No conserved phenylalanine or tryptophan is present at the end of the CDR3, so a read error is the likely explanation. The chain links TRBV6-5 to TRBJ2-7; 10 nucleotides line up with TRBD1. The CDR3 runs to 15 residues. With 4 bases clipped from V and 7 bases from J, the junction kept 10 bases outside the gene matches. Germline V lookup: CDR1 MNHEY, CDR2 SVGAGI. This CDR3 reads CASSSLGQGSLEQYS. For the CDR3, the DNA is TGTGCCAGCAGTTCCCTGGGACAGGGGTCATTGGAGCAGTACTCC.

V gene TRBV7-9 combines with J gene TRBJ2-5; no reliable D call. V gave up 2 bases and J gave up 3 bases, with 7 bases separating them. The CDR3 consists of 13 residues. Per the germline V gene, CDR1 is SEHNR and CDR2 is FQNEAQ (reference sequence). The CDR3 sequence is CASSLLPKETQYF. The CDR3 DNA is TGTGCCAGCAGCTTACTACCCAAAGAGACCCAGTACTTC.

The sample holds many counts of this clonotype. The J gene is TRBJ2-5, the V gene TRBV11-2; a weak D match, TRBD1 (5 bases). In germline, CDR1 is SGHAT, CDR2 FQNNGV. There are 14 residues in the CDR3. Trimming removed 0 bases from V and 7 bases from J, with 12 bases in between. Here the CDR3 reads CASSLDRGRGTQYF. CDR3 DNA sequence: TGTGCCAGCAGCTTAGATAGGGGTCGCGGGACCCAGTACTTC.

This clonotype was counted many times. V gene TRBV6-4 combines with J gene TRBJ1-3; TRBD1 is a possible D gene (6 bases). CDR1 and CDR2 (germline): MRHNA, SNTAGT. The CDR3 is made up of 17 amino acids. V lost 5 bases, J lost 2 bases, and 19 bases lay in between. CDR3 in DNA: TGTGCCAGCAGTAGGGGCATGCAGGGGTCCCCTGGAAACACCATATATTTT. This codes for CASSRGMQGSPGNTIYF.

This clonotype has a count of ten or more. The rearrangement joins TRBV6-2 or TRBV6-3 to TRBJ1-5; the D gene is possibly TRBD1 (6 bases). The CDR3 length is 14 residues. Germline V gene lookup returns CDR1 MNHEY and CDR2 SVGEGT. V lost 4 bases, J lost 5 bases, and 12 bases lay in between. DNA for the CDR3: TGTGCCAGCAGTTGGTGGGGGGCACATCAGCCCCAGCATTTT. This codes for CASSWWGAHQPQHF.